What follows is one T cell receptor (beta chain) and its context. As originally analysed: Cell counts per sample came from amplifying reference gene primers. Clones were read by immunoSEQ multiplex PCR, and TCRdb kept only the in-frame ones, dropping some. Clone size and V and J calls were adopted from that table, with D and trimming inferred from the DNA. Counted here are approximately 66,000 clones, roughly 89% occurring once; the ten biggest clones make up approximately 1.5%. The record originates from a study of blood T cell repertoires in COVID-19. Study-level information: The study drew acute and convalescent COVID-19 samples from the United States, Italy and Spain. Sample material is recorded as cDNA or gDNA derived from T cells, B-cell-depleted T cells, or PBMCs.

Per the germline V gene, CDR1 is MNHEY and CDR2 is SVGAGI. The J segment lost 10 bases and the V segment lost 6 bases, leaving 3 bases of the junction unmatched. The CDR3 runs to 12 residues. V and J are TRBV6-5 and TRBJ1-6, with 7 bases identical to TRBD1. This receptor was identified in a man aged 60-69 years with acute or convalescent COVID-19. The sequencing sample was made of peripheral blood. The CDR3 loop is CASRAGGSPLHF. CDR3 in DNA: TGTGCCAGCAGAGCAGGGGGATCACCCCTCCACTTT.